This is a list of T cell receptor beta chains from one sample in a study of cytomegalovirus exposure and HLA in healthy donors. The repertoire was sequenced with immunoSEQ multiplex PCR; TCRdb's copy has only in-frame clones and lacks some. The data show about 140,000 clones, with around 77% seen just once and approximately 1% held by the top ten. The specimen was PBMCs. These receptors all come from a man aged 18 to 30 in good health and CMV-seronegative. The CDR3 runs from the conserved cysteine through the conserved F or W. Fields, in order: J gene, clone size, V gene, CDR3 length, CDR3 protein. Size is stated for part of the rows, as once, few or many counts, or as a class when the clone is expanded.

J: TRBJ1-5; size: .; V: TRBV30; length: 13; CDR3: CAWSSGYNQPQHF
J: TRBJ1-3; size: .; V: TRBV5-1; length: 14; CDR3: CASSQGTAGNTIYF
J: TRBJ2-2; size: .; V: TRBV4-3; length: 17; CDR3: CASSQQPGQGDIGELFF
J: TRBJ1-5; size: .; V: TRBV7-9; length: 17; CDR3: CSSSLGAGRDHGQPQHF
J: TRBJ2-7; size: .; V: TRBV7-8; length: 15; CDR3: CASSLVGGTGRPQYF
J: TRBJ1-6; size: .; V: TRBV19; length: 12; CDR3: CASSMSNSPLHF
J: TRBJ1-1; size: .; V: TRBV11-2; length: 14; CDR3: CASRVWGMNTEAFF
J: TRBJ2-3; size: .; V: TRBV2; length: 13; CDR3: CASREQEVDTQYF
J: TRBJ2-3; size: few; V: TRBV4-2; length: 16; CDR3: CASSQDSPEGTDTQYF
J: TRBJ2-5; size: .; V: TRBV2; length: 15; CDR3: CASTRTGIGQETQYF
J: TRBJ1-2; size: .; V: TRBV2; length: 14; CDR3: CASSQGQALYGYTF
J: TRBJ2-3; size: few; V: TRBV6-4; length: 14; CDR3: CASSEAGGTDTQYF
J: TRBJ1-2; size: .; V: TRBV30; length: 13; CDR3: CAWRGQDNYGYTF
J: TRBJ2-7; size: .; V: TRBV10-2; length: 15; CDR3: CASSEPTGATYEQYF
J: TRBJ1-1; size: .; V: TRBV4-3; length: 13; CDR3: CASSHERDTEAFF
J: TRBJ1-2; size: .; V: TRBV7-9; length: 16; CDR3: CASSYPPGSEPYGYTF
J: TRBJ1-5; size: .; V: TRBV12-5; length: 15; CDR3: CASGLGQSPNQPQHF
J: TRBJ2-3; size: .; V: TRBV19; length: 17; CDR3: CASSMGTSGGWRDTQYF
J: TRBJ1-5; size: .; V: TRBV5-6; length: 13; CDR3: CASSGGGLSPQHF
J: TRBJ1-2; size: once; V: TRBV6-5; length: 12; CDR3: CASRLQGCGYTF
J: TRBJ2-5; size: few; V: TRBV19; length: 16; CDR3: CASSYLGGQSQETQYF
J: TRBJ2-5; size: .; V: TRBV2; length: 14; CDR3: CASRAGFGGETQYF
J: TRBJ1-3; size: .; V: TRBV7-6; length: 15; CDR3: CASSSDRGAGNTIYF
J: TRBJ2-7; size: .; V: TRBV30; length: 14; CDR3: CAWSPSFQGGEQYF
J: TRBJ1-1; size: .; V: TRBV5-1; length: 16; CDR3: CASTLGTPGENTEAFF
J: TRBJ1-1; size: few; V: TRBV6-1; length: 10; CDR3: CASTGKWAFF
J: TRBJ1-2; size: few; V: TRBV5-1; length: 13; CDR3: CASSLMSNYGYTF
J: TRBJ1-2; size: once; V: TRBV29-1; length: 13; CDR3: CSAAPTEPYGYTF
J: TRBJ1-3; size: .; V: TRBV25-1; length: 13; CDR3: CASTARRGNTIYF
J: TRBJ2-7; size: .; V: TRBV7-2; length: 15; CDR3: CASSLIFREPYEQYF
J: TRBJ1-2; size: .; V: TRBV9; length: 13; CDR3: CASSATGGGGYTF
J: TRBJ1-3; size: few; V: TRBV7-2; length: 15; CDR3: CASSAKQGYGNTIYF
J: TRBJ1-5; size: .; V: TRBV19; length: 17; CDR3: CASSRGQSRSGNQPQHF
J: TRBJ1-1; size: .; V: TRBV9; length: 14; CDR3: CASSVGTANTEAFF
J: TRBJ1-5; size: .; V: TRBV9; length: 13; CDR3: CASSGGEHQPQHF
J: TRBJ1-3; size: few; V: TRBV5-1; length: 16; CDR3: CASSIAGPHSGNTIYF
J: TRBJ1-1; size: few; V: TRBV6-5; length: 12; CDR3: CASSRGITEAFF